This TCR beta chain was profiled in a study of vaccination and CD4 T cells after COVID-19. Study details: Four females and six males made up the convalescents, with two Hispanic. Cells were stimulated with overlapping spike peptide pools from SARS-CoV-2, HCoV-NL63, HCoV-OC43 and HCoV-229E.

With the Oncomine TCR Beta short-read assay, DNA from cultured CD4+ T cells was sequenced. TCRdb recomputed calls from the PCR reads with MiXCR, one row per CDR3 protein. The sample carries around 14,000 distinct CDR3 sequences, roughly half recorded once. The CDR3 contains 16 residues. J gave up 0 bases and V 4 bases, and 6 bases lay outside the gene matches. Germline assignment: CDR1 SEHNR and CDR2 FQNEAQ (reference sequence). The treatment here: roughly ten-day PBMC culture with coronavirus spike peptide pools or control peptides (ViraFEST assay). ViraFEST enlarged antigen-specific T cell populations with peptide pools and afterwards sequenced TCRs. The study's findings and limits: From a median of roughly 20 to 40, SARS-CoV-2-reactive clonotypes increased, though not significantly.

There are a few counts of this clonotype. Its antigen remains unknown. The sequenced sample consisted of CD4+ T cells from blood, cultured in vitro. The origin of this receptor is a human donor who had recovered from COVID-19. The J gene is TRBJ1-1, the V gene TRBV7-9, with TRBD1 identical over 9 bases. The CDR3 sequence: CASSSPGQGMNTEAFF. CDR3 nucleotides: TGTGCCAGCAGCTCGCCGGGACAGGGAATGAACACTGAAGCTTTCTTT.